Following are 10 T cell receptor beta chains from one sample sequenced in a study of cytomegalovirus exposure and HLA in healthy donors. The PCR contained 60 Vbeta and 13 Jbeta primers. This table comes from immunoSEQ multiplex PCR, and its TCRdb copy is limited to in-frame clones, with some not included. The sample records about 110,000 clones, 65% to 80% being singletons. The sequenced sample was PBMCs. All receptors come from a human donor in good health.

The chain is built from TRBV6-1 and TRBJ1-5; the D gene is possibly TRBD1 (5 bases). The CDR3 extends over 15 amino acids. Per germline, CDR1 MNHNS and CDR2 SASEGT. Trimming left V 6 bases short and J 4 bases short, with 16 bases between. The CDR3 region is CASSSTSGRNQPQHF. DNA of the CDR3: TGTGCCAGCAGCTCCACGTCAGGGCGGAATCAGCCCCAGCATTTT.

The gene calls are TRBV28 and TRBJ2-1; 7 bases align to TRBD2. Looked up from germline, CDR1 is MDHEN and CDR2 is SYDVKM. After removal of 7 bases from V and 7 bases from J, the junction contained 13 bases not matched to a gene. The length of the CDR3 is 15 residues. The CDR3 sequence is CASTKSGISGNEQFF. CDR3 DNA: TGTGCCAGCACCAAATCAGGGATTAGCGGGAATGAGCAGTTCTTC.

CDR3 protein: CATSPGAWATNEKLFF. The CDR3 nucleotides read TGTGCCACCAGTCCAGGGGCGTGGGCAACTAATGAAAAACTGTTTTTT. This chain connects TRBV15 to TRBJ1-4, with D maybe TRBD1 (6 bases). There are 16 residues in the CDR3. V gave up 6 bases and J gave up 0 bases, with 14 bases separating them. Germline V lookup: CDR1 LNHNV, CDR2 YYDKDF (reference sequence).

The chain employs TRBV28 and TRBJ2-5; no reliable D call. The DNA end favors TRBJ2-7, so the J call may be wrong. The germline V gene has CDR1 MDHEN and CDR2 SYDVKM. The CDR3 extends over 15 amino acids. This CDR3 is CASSFMSVSSYEQYF. The DNA for the CDR3 is TGTGCCAGCAGTTTTATGTCGGTTAGCTCCTACGAGCAGTACTTC.

The chain couples TRBV6-6 to TRBJ1-2, with 11 bases lining up with TRBD1. CDR1 MNHNY and CDR2 SVGAGI come from the germline V gene (reference sequence). CDR3 size: 15 residues. The V gene end was trimmed by 5 bases and the J gene end by 3 bases; junction bases not matched to a gene: 5. The CDR3 region has the DNA TGTGCCAGCAGTCCAGGACAGGGGGCGGACTATGGCTACACCTTC. This gives the protein CASSPGQGADYGYTF.

The chain employs TRBV5-8 and TRBJ1-6, with a weak D call TRBD1 (5 bases). Trimming left V 2 bases short and J 4 bases short, with 7 bases between. This CDR3 comprises 14 residues. The V gene's germline CDR1 is SGHTS and CDR2 YDEGEE. The DNA of the CDR3 is TGTGCCAGCAGCTTACAGGTGTATAATTCACCCCTCCACTTT. Amino acid sequence: CASSLQVYNSPLHF. Complete variable domain (other parts from reference TRBV5-8 and TRBJ1-6): EAGVTQSPTHLIKTRGQQATLRCSPISGHTSVYWYQQALGLGLQFLLWYDEGEERNRGNFPPRFSGRQFPNYSSELNVNALELEDSALYLCASSLQVYNSPLHFGNGTRLTVT.

The table lists this clone with a count of one. V and J are TRBV29-1 and TRBJ1-1, with D possibly matching TRBD1 (5 bases). The germline gives CDR1 SQVTM, CDR2 ANQGSEA. Trimming left V 6 bases short and J 0 bases short, with 14 bases between. There are 14 residues in the CDR3. CDR3 protein: CSVRDSLVNTEAFF. CDR3 coding DNA: TGCAGCGTCCGGGACTCCCTCGTGAACACTGAAGCTTTCTTT.

This clone was counted a single time. V usage is TRBV4-1 and J usage is TRBJ1-4, with 10 bases aligning to TRBD1. Germline lookup yields CDR1 MGHRA and CDR2 YSYEKL. The length of the CDR3 is 18 residues. The junction had 8 bases not matched to a gene; V was cut back by 1 base and J by 3 bases. The CDR3 loop reads CASSQAVTGGASNEKLFF. Written as DNA, the CDR3 is TGCGCCAGCAGCCAAGCCGTGACAGGGGGCGCCTCTAATGAAAAACTGTTTTTT.

The chain employs TRBV2 and TRBJ1-1, with TRBD1 as a possible D gene (6 bases). With 5 bases removed from V and 1 base from J, the gap between germline ends came to 8 bases. Germline V gene data show CDR1 as SNHLY and CDR2 as FYNNEI. The CDR3 loop spans 13 amino acids. CDR3 region: CASSRTANTEAFF. The CDR3 DNA is TGTGCCAGCAGTAGGACAGCGAACACTGAAGCTTTCTTT. The full variable domain, in which reference TRBV2 and TRBJ1-1 provide the parts outside the CDR3, is EPEVTQTPSHQVTQMGQEVILRCVPISNHLYFYWYRQILGQKVEFLVSFYNNEISEKSEIFDDQFSVERPDGSNFTLKIRSTKLEDSAMYFCASSRTANTEAFFGQGTRLTVV.

This clone was counted between two and nine times. The chain employs TRBV13 and TRBJ2-2; possible D gene TRBD2, 6 bases. Germline V gene sequence: CDR1 PRHDT, CDR2 FYEKMQ (reference sequence). Trimming took 2 bases from V and 5 from J, leaving 12 bases between them. The CDR3 length is 15 residues. The CDR3 sequence is CASSLTGVGTGELFF. Written as DNA, the CDR3 is TGTGCCAGCAGCTTAACGGGAGTAGGGACCGGGGAGCTGTTTTTT.